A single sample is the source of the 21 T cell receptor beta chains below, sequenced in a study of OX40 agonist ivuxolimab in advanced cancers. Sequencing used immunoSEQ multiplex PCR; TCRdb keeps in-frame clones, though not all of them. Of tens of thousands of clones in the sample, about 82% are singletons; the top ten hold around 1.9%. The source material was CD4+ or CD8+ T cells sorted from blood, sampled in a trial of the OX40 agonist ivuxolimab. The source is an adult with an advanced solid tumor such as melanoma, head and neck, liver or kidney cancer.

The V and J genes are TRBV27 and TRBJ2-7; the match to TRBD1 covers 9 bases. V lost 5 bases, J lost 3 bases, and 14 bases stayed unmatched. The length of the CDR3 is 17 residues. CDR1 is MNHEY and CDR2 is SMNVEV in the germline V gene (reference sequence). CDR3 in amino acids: CASSLTSGTGSDYEQYF. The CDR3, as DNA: TGTGCCAGCAGTCTAACCTCCGGGACAGGGTCTGACTACGAGCAGTACTTC.

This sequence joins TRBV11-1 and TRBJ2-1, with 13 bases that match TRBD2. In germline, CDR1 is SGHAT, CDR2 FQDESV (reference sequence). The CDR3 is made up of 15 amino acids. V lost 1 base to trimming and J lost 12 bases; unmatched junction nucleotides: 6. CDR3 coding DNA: TGTGCCAGCAGCTTAGAGACTAGCGGGAGGCTGGGGCAGTTCTTC. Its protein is CASSLETSGRLGQFF.

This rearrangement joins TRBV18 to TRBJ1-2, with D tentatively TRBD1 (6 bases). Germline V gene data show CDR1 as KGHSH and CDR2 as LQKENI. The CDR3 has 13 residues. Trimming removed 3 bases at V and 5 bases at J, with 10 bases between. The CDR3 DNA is TGTGCCAGCTCACCGGGGGGGCCTTATGGCTACACCTTC. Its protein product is CASSPGGPYGYTF.

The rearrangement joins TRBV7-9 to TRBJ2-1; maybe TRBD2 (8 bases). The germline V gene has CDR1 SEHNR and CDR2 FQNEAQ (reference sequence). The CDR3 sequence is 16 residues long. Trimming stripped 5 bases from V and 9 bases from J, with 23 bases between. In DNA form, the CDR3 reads TGTGCCAGCAGCCCGCGAGGGAGCGGGAGACAGGGTGAGCAGTTCTTC. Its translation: CASSPRGSGRQGEQFF.

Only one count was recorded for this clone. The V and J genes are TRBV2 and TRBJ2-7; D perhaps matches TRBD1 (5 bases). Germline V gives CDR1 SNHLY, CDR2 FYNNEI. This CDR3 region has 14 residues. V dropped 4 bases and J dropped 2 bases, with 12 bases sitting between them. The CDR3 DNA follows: TGTGCCAGCAGTGTGGAAGGGGTTCCCTACGAGCAGTACTTC. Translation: CASSVEGVPYEQYF. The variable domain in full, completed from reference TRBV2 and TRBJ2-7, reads EPEVTQTPSHQVTQMGQEVILRCVPISNHLYFYWYRQILGQKVEFLVSFYNNEISEKSEIFDDQFSVERPDGSNFTLKIRSTKLEDSAMYFCASSVEGVPYEQYFGPGTRLTVT.

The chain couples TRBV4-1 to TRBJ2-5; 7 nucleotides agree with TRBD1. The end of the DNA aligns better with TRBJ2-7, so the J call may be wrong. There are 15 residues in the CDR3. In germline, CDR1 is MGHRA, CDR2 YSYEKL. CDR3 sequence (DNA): TGCGCCAGCAGCCGCCGGACAGGCGCTATCTACGAGCAGTACTTC. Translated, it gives CASSRRTGAIYEQYF.

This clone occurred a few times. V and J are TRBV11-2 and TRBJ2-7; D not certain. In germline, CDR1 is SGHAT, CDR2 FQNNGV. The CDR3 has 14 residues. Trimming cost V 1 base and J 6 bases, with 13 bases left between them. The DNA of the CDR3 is TGTGCCAGCAGCTTAGGGATAGGGCAGCGCGAGCAGTACTTC. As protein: CASSLGIGQREQYF.

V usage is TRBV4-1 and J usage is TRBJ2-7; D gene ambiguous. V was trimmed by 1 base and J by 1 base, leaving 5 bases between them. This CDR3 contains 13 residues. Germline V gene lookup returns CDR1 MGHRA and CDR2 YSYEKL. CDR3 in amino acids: CASSQVMSYEQYF. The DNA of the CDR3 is TGCGCCAGCAGCCAAGTTATGTCCTACGAGCAGTACTTC.

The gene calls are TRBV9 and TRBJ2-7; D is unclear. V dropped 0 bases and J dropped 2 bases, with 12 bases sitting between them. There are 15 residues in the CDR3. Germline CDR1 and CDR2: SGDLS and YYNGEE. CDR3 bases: TGTGCCAGCAGCGTAGATGGCAGGTATCCCTACGAGCAGTACTTC. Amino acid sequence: CASSVDGRYPYEQYF.

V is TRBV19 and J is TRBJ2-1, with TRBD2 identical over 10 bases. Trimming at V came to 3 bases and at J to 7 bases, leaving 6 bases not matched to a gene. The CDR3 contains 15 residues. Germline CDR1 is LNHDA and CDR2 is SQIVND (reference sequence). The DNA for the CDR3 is TGTGCCAGTAGTATTACACTAGCGGGATTAAATGAGCAGTTCTTC. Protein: CASSITLAGLNEQFF.

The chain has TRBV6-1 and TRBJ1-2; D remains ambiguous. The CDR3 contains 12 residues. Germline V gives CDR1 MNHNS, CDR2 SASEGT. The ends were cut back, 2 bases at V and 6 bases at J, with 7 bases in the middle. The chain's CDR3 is CASSETDNGYTF. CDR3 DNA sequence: TGTGCCAGCAGTGAAACCGATAATGGCTACACCTTC.

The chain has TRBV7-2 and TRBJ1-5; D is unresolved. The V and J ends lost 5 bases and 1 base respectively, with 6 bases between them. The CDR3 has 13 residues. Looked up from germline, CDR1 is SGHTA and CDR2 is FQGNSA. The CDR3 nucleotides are TGTGCCAGCAGCCCGTCGAGCAATCAGCCCCAGCATTTT. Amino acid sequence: CASSPSSNQPQHF.

The CDR3 loop reads CASSLVQSYNEQFF. CDR3 bases: TGCGCCAGCAGCTTGGTGCAGAGTTACAATGAGCAGTTCTTC. The rearrangement links TRBV5-1 to TRBJ2-1; D is unclear. The germline V gene has CDR1 SGHRS and CDR2 YFSETQ. V was trimmed by 0 bases and J by 4 bases, leaving 8 bases between them. The CDR3 spans 14 residues.

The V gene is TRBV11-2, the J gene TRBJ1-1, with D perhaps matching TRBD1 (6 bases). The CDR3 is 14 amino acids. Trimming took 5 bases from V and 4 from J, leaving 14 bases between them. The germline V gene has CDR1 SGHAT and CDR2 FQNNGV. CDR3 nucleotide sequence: TGTGCCAGCAGCGCCGACAGGAGTTTCACTGAAGCTTTCTTT. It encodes CASSADRSFTEAFF. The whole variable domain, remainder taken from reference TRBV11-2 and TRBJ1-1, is EAGVAQSPRYKIIEKRQSVAFWCNPISGHATLYWYQQILGQGPKLLIQFQNNGVVDDSQLPKDRFSAERLKGVDSTLKIQPAKLEDSAVYLCASSADRSFTEAFFGQGTRLTVV.

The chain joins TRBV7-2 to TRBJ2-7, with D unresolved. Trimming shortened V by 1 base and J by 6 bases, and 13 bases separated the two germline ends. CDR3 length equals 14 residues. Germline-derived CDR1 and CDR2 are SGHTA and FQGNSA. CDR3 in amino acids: CASSLGVGLTEQYV. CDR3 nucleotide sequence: TGTGCCAGCAGCTTAGGGGTTGGGCTAACCGAGCAGTACGTC.

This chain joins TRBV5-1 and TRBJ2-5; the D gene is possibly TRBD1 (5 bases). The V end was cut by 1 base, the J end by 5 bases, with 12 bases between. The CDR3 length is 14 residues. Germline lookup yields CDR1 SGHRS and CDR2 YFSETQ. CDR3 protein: CASSLMTDAETQYF. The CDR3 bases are TGCGCCAGCAGCTTGATGACAGACGCGGAGACCCAGTACTTC. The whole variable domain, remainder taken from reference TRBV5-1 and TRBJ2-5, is KAGVTQTPRYLIKTRGQQVTLSCSPISGHRSVSWYQQTPGQGLQFLFEYFSETQRNKGNFPGRFSGRQFSNSRSEMNVSTLELGDSALYLCASSLMTDAETQYFGPGTRLLVL.

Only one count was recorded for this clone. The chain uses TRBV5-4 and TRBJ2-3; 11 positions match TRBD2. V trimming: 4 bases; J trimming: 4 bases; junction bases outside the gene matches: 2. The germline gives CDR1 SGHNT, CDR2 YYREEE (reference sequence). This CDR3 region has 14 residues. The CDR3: CASSLAGGADTQYF. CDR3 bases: TGTGCCAGCAGCCTAGCGGGAGGAGCAGATACGCAGTATTTT.

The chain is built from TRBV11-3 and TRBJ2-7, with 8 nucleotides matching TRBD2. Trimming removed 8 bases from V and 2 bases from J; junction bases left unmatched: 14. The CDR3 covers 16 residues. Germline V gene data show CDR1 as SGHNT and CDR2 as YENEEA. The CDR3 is CASWPRTSFSAYEQYV. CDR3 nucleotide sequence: TGTGCCAGCTGGCCCCGGACTAGCTTCTCTGCCTACGAGCAGTACGTC.

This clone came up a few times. The CDR3 is CASSRGRTEGYTF. The CDR3 nucleotides read TGTGCCAGCAGCCGGGGACGGACGGAGGGCTACACCTTC. The genes are TRBV7-2 and TRBJ1-2, with D perhaps matching TRBD1 (5 bases). The germline CDR1 and CDR2 sequences are SGHTA and FQGNSA. Trimming took 5 bases from V and 8 from J, leaving 15 bases between them. This CDR3 is 13 amino acids long.

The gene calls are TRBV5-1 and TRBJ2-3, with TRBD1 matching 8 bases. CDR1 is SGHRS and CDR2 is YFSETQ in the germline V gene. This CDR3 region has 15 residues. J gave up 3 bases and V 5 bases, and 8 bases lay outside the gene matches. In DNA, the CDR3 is TGCGCCAGCAGTCGGACAGGGCCCTTTACAGATACGCAGTATTTT. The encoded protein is CASSRTGPFTDTQYF.

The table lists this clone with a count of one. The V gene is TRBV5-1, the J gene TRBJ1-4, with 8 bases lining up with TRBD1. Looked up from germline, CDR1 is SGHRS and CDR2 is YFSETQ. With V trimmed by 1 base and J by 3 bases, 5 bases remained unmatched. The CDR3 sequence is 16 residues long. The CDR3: CASSLQGAGANEKLFF. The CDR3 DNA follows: TGCGCCAGCAGCTTGCAGGGGGCAGGGGCTAATGAAAAACTGTTTTTT.